The clone carrying this TCR beta chain was observed a few times. TCRdb's table, derived via immunoSEQ multiplex PCR, lists solely in-frame clones and lacks some. In the table there are 150,000 to 200,000 clones, around 82% of which are singletons. Each participant's cohort was designated according to participant-reported clinical history. These data belong to a study of blood T cell repertoires in COVID-19. For the study at large: The origin of the acute and convalescent COVID-19 samples was the United States, Italy and Spain. T cells, B-cell-depleted T cells, or PBMCs supplied cDNA or gDNA.

The V and J ends lost 3 bases and 5 bases respectively, with 17 bases between them. The CDR3 extends over 16 amino acids. Germline V gene sequence: CDR1 SGHNT, CDR2 YENEEA. Material for sequencing was PBMCs or T cells enriched from blood (not recorded which). The sequence derives from a woman aged 60-70 years with acute COVID-19. This chain uses TRBV11-3 with TRBJ1-5, with D possibly TRBD1 on 6 matching bases. As DNA, the CDR3 is TGTGCCAGCAGCTTTGGTATTAGGGGGGGAGATCAGCCCCAGCATTTT. The encoded protein is CASSFGIRGGDQPQHF.